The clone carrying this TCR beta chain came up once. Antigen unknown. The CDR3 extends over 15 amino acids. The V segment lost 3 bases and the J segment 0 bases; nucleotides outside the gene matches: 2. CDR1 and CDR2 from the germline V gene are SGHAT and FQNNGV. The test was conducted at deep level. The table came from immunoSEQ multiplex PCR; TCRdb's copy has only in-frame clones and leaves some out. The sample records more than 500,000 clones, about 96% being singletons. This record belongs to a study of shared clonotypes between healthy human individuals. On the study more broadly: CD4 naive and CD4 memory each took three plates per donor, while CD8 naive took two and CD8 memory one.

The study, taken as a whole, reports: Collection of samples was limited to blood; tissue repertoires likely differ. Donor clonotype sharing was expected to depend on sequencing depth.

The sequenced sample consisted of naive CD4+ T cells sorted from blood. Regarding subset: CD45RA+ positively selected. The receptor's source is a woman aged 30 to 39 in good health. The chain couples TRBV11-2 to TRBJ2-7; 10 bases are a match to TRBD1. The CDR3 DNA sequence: TGTGCCAGCAGCTTCGGACAGGGGGACTCCTACGAGCAGTACTTC. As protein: CASSFGQGDSYEQYF.